This is a list of T cell receptor beta chains from one sample in a study of T-cell memory formation after mild COVID-19. TCRdb redid the calling of the 5' RACE reads with MiXCR, one entry per CDR3 protein. The table shows tens of thousands of distinct CDR3 sequences, with about a quarter occurring only once. Input material: PBMCs or a T cell subset sorted from them (not recorded which). These receptors were taken from a young man who had mild COVID-19 (a few samples of this study predate the infection). Cell type and time point are not known. CDR3s include the opening cysteine and the closing phenylalanine or tryptophan. A D gene is named only where the DNA matches it firmly. A row's size may be missing; if present it is once, few, many or a size class.

j_gene | abundance | v_gene | d_gene | CDR3aa | CDR3nt
TRBJ2-1 | few | TRBV19 | . | CASSSGQPNNEQFF | TGTGCCAGTAGTAGTGGACAGCCCAACAATGAGCAGTTCTTC
TRBJ2-3 | . | TRBV6-5 | TRBD1 | CASSPATGGHRTDTQYF | TGTGCCAGCAGCCCCGCGACAGGGGGACATCGCACAGATACGCAGTATTTT
TRBJ2-7 | . | TRBV4-3 | . | CASSQDGQIYEQYF | TGCGCCAGCAGCCAAGACGGCCAGATCTACGAGCAGTACTTC
TRBJ2-3 | few | TRBV6-2/TRBV6-3 | TRBD2 | CASSTTSGGDTQYF | TGTGCCAGCAGTACGACTAGCGGGGGGGATACGCAGTATTTT
TRBJ2-7 | few | TRBV11-2 | . | CASSHSTGDYEQYF | TGTGCCAGCAGCCATTCGACAGGCGACTACGAGCAGTACTTC
TRBJ2-2 | . | TRBV12-3/TRBV12-4 | TRBD2 | CASISAGANTGELFF | TGTGCCAGCATCTCAGCGGGGGCGAACACCGGGGAGCTGTTTTTT
TRBJ2-3 | few | TRBV5-1 | . | CASRSRPTGTETSTDTQYF | TGCGCCAGCAGATCCCGGCCCACCGGGACCGAAACTAGCACAGATACGCAGTATTTT
TRBJ1-1 | . | TRBV12-3/TRBV12-4 | . | CASGTSGTNTEAFF | TGTGCCAGCGGGACGAGTGGGACGAACACTGAAGCTTTCTTT
TRBJ2-5 | . | TRBV29-1 | TRBD2 | CSSTGTSGGVWEETQYF | TGCAGCTCGACCGGGACTAGCGGGGGGGTATGGGAAGAGACCCAGTACTTC
TRBJ1-5 | once | TRBV4-1 | . | CASSQEPGANQPQHF | TGCGCCAGCAGCCAAGAGCCAGGCGCCAATCAGCCCCAGCATTTT
TRBJ2-5 | many | TRBV3-1 | TRBD2 | CASSPSLAGLQETQYF | TGTGCCAGCAGCCCCAGCCTAGCGGGGCTCCAAGAGACCCAGTACTTC
TRBJ2-3 | . | TRBV29-1 | TRBD2 | CSVDGLAGGPGTDTQYF | TGCAGCGTTGATGGACTAGCGGGGGGGCCGGGCACAGATACGCAGTATTTT
TRBJ2-5 | few | TRBV7-9 | . | CASSGQIEETQYF | TGTGCCAGCAGTGGACAGATCGAAGAGACCCAGTACTTC
TRBJ2-5 | . | TRBV20-1 | . | CSVLHPDLVQETQYF | TGCAGCGTCCTCCATCCCGACCTGGTACAAGAGACCCAGTACTTC
TRBJ2-3 | . | TRBV7-9 | TRBD2 | CASSPLGRGGRDTQYF | TGTGCCAGCAGCCCCCTGGGGCGGGGGGGGAGAGATACGCAGTATTTT
TRBJ2-7 | . | TRBV4-3 | . | CASSKLQGGNEQYF | TGCGCCAGCAGCAAATTGCAGGGCGGCAACGAGCAGTACTTC
TRBJ1-4 | few | TRBV6-6 | . | CASSYLSARTNYEKLFF | TGTGCCAGCAGTTACCTCTCCGCCAGAACTAACTATGAAAAACTGTTTTTT
TRBJ1-5 | . | TRBV27 | . | CASSFEGAQPQHF | TGTGCCAGCAGTTTCGAAGGGGCACAGCCCCAGCATTTT
TRBJ1-2 | few | TRBV7-9 | TRBD1 | CASSSSRTGQSGYTF | TGTGCCAGCAGCTCGTCTCGGACAGGGCAGTCTGGCTACACCTTC
TRBJ1-2 | . | TRBV6-5 | TRBD1 | CASSSRGTGGWTGYTF | TGTGCCAGCAGTTCACGTGGGACAGGGGGGTGGACTGGCTACACCTTC
TRBJ1-4 | few | TRBV27 | . | CASSFFRTNEKLFF | TGTGCCAGCAGTTTCTTCAGGACTAATGAAAAACTGTTTTTT
TRBJ2-3 | . | TRBV6-6 | . | CATTGDDVSDTQYF | TGTGCCACCACGGGGGACGATGTGTCAGATACGCAGTATTTT